This TCR beta chain was sequenced in a study of tumor and adjacent non-tumor tissue in lung cancer. Study at large: On average, productive TCRbeta reads reached around 4 million per sample. Regarding the study as a whole: TCR diversity was significantly greater in tumor than normal lung tissue. Tumor repertoires had a smaller top 100 clone share than normal lung.

RNA was extracted from bulk tissue without any cell sorting. TCRbeta libraries were built with three rounds of nested PCR, modified from ARM-PCR. TCRdb re-called the multiplex PCR reads with MiXCR, one entry per CDR3 protein. The profile shows approximately 140,000 distinct CDR3 sequences, approximately 66% of them singletons. V was shortened by 8 bases and J by 2 bases, with 11 bases between the two germline ends. There are 13 residues in the CDR3. Germline CDR1 reads SGHRS; CDR2 reads YFSETQ. With regard to this clonotype: Antigen: not known.

Sequenced material: lung tumor tissue. The chain has TRBV5-1 and TRBJ2-1, with D unclear. This receptor was taken from a man in his sixties with small cell lung cancer. The CDR3 region is CASAAGAYNEQFF. The CDR3 nucleotides read TGCGCCAGTGCGGCAGGAGCCTACAATGAGCAGTTCTTC.